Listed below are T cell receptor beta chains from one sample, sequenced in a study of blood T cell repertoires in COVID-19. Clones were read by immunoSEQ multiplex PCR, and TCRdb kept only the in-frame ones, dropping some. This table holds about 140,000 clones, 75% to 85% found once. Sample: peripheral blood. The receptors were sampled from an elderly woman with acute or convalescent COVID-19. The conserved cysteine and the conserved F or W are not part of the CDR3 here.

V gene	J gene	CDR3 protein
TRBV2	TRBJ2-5	ASSGTSGSMETQY
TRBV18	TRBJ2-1	ASSPFSGGAYNEQF
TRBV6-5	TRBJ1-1	ASSRFSVLTEAF
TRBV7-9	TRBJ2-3	ASSLSVGTDTQY
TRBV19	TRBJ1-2	ASSIRYRDTNT
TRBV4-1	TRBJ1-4	ASSPIFSGLEEKLF
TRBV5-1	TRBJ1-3	ASSLTDPGNTIY
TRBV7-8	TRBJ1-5	ASSYDRVGQPQH
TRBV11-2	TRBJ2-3	ASSRTGGLDTQY
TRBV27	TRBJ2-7	ASLVALGGTSGGTPRYEQY
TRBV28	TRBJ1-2	ASGQGRDGYT
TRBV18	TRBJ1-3	ASSQRRETSGNTIY
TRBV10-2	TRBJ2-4	ASITQGAAKNIQY
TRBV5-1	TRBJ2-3	ASTKGGFKDTQY
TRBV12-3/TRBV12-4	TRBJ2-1	ASSFTRVNEQF
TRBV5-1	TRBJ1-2	ASSLGTGGGYGYT
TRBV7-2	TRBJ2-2	ASSKSLAGALTNTGELF
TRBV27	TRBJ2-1	ASSSQGSYNEQF
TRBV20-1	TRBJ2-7	SASMYGAGDYEQY
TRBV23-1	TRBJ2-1	ASSQFGVVCGIRGEQF
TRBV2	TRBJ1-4	ASSQTPPWTGLTGNEKLF
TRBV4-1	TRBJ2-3	ASSLLGQGLDTQY
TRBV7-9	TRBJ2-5	ASSFRGVGGETQY